This passage covers 15 T cell receptor beta chains from one sample sequenced in a study of T cells after yellow fever vaccination. TCRdb recomputed calls from the 5' RACE reads with MiXCR, one row per CDR3 protein. Of approximately 550,000 distinct CDR3 sequences detected, approximately 12% appear once; the ten largest clones hold 11% to 15%. Source: PBMCs, taken on the day of the yellow fever booster vaccination. The receptors here all came from a man aged 25-45 years who received the YFV17D yellow fever vaccine.

This clonotype was detected a few times. J is TRBJ2-1 and V is TRBV5-1, with 9 bases identical to TRBD2. CDR3 length: 15 amino acids. With V trimmed by 1 base and J by 4 bases, 3 bases remained unmatched. Germline V CDR1 and CDR2: SGHRS, YFSETQ. The CDR3 sequence: CASSLIAGAYNEQFF. The CDR3 DNA is TGCGCCAGCAGCTTGATAGCGGGGGCTTACAATGAGCAGTTCTTC.

The chain has TRBV6-2 or TRBV6-3 and TRBJ2-2, with D perhaps matching TRBD1 or TRBD2 (5 bases each). V was cut by 8 bases and J by 6 bases, with 28 bases left in between. CDR3 length equals 18 residues. Per the germline V gene, CDR1 is MNHEY and CDR2 is SVGEGT. CDR3 in amino acids: CASRNPSNSVQGAGELFF. Written as DNA, the CDR3 is TGTGCCAGCCGAAACCCAAGTAACAGTGTCCAGGGAGCCGGGGAGCTGTTTTTT.

This clonotype has ten or more counts. The chain recombines TRBV7-2 with TRBJ2-1; TRBD2 aligns across 12 bases. Germline V gene sequence: CDR1 SGHTA, CDR2 FQGNSA. Trimming at V came to 0 bases and at J to 7 bases, leaving 1 base not matched to a gene. The CDR3 covers 15 residues. The CDR3 coding sequence is TGTGCCAGCAGCTTAGCCGGGACTAGCGGGAATGAGCAGTTCTTC. Translating gives CASSLAGTSGNEQFF.

This clonotype was seen repeatedly, ten times or more. This sequence joins TRBV21-1 and TRBJ2-3. TRBV21-1 is labeled a pseudogene. This CDR3 is 14 amino acids long. Written as DNA, the CDR3 is TGTGCCAGCAGCGGTGGGCTTCGCACAGATACGCAGTATTTT. Protein product: CASSGGLRTDTQYF.

This clonotype was counted between two and nine times. The junction shows a germline mismatch at one end, possibly a read error. The chain carries TRBV7-3 and TRBJ2-7, with D perhaps assigned TRBD1 or TRBD2 (6 bases each). Germline V CDR1 and CDR2: SGHTA, FQGTGA. The CDR3 has 13 amino acids. The CDR3 region has the DNA TGTGCCAGCAGCCTAACAGGGACTTCCGAGCAGTACTTC. Its translation is CASSLTGTSEQYF.

The chain links TRBV20-1 to TRBJ2-3, with unresolved D. This CDR3 is built from 15 residues. CDR1 is DFQATT, CDR2 SNEGSKA, per germline (reference sequence). Trimming removed 2 bases from V and 14 bases from J, with 26 bases in between. CDR3 region: CSARIVSIGRTYPYF. The DNA of the CDR3 is TGCAGTGCTAGAATTGTTTCAATCGGCCGCACCTACCCGTATTTT.

This clonotype was found a few times. The V call is TRBV5-1, the J call TRBJ2-7; 9 positions match TRBD2. J lost 3 bases, V lost 4 bases, and 11 bases had no gene match. This CDR3 comprises 16 residues. Per germline, CDR1 SGHRS and CDR2 YFSETQ. This CDR3 is CASSPPLGLANYEQYF. DNA for the CDR3: TGCGCCAGCAGCCCACCTCTCGGACTAGCGAACTACGAGCAGTACTTC. The full variable domain, with the rest looked up from reference TRBV5-1 and TRBJ2-7, is KAGVTQTPRYLIKTRGQQVTLSCSPISGHRSVSWYQQTPGQGLQFLFEYFSETQRNKGNFPGRFSGRQFSNSRSEMNVSTLELGDSALYLCASSPPLGLANYEQYFGPGTRLTVT.

The chain carries TRBV6-4 and TRBJ2-7, with TRBD1 matching 8 bases. Per germline, CDR1 MRHNA and CDR2 SNTAGT. Trimming took 5 bases from V and 6 from J; bases not matched to a gene: 6. This CDR3 is built from 13 residues. The CDR3 here is CASSRTGLREQYF. The CDR3 region has the DNA TGTGCCAGCAGTCGGACAGGGTTGCGCGAGCAGTACTTC.

This chain links TRBV14 with TRBJ1-5; D not certain. The CDR3 totals 13 residues. Trimming pared 1 base from V and 5 bases from J, leaving 6 bases between. Germline V gene lookup returns CDR1 SGHDN and CDR2 FVKESK. The CDR3 sequence: CASSQGPDQPQHF. The DNA for the CDR3 is TGTGCCAGCAGCCAAGGACCAGATCAGCCCCAGCATTTT.

This rearrangement joins TRBV9 to TRBJ2-7; D perhaps matches TRBD2 (5 bases). Per germline, CDR1 SGDLS and CDR2 YYNGEE. V shed 0 bases and J shed 3 bases, with 16 bases lying between them. There are 16 residues in the CDR3. The CDR3 is CASSVGAVIGDYEQYF. The CDR3 DNA follows: TGTGCCAGCAGCGTAGGAGCGGTTATTGGAGACTACGAGCAGTACTTC.

The table lists this clonotype with a few counts. V gene TRBV6-5 combines with J gene TRBJ2-1; D might be TRBD2 (5 bases). CDR1 and CDR2 (germline): MNHEY, SVGAGI. Between the trimmed V and J ends, which lost 2 bases and 0 bases, there was a span of 8 bases. The CDR3 contains 15 residues. The CDR3 reads CASSYRGNSYNEQFF. The CDR3, as DNA: TGTGCCAGCAGTTACCGGGGTAACTCCTACAATGAGCAGTTCTTC.

The rearrangement joins TRBV10-2 to TRBJ2-3; the D is unclear. Germline-derived CDR1 and CDR2 are WSHSY and SAAADI. V was pared by 4 bases and J by 3 bases, with 5 bases between. The CDR3 spans 12 residues. DNA for the CDR3: TGCGCCAGCAGTGGACAAACAGATACGCAGTATTTT. It is translated as CASSGQTDTQYF.

The V gene is TRBV28, the J gene TRBJ2-7; no firm D call. This CDR3 spans 15 amino acids. V was pared by 3 bases and J by 0 bases, with 12 bases between. Germline V CDR1 and CDR2: MDHEN, SYDVKM. For the CDR3, the DNA is TGTGCCAGCAGTTTGAGTTCGGTGAGCTCCTACGAGCAGTACTTC. As protein: CASSLSSVSSYEQYF.

V gene TRBV5-1 combines with J gene TRBJ1-6; 8 bases agree with TRBD1. The ends lost 4 bases at V and 5 bases at J; junction bases unmatched: 5. The CDR3 is 15 amino acids. Germline assignment: CDR1 SGHRS and CDR2 YFSETQ. In DNA form, the CDR3 reads TGCGCCAGCAGCCCTGGACAGGGACATAATTCACCCCTCCACTTT. It translates to CASSPGQGHNSPLHF.

The chain recombines TRBV18 with TRBJ2-3; 8 bases line up with TRBD2. Trimming cost V 5 bases and J 5 bases; bases outside gene matches: 6. Germline-derived CDR1 and CDR2 are KGHSH and LQKENI. The CDR3 has 14 amino acids. The CDR3 nucleotides are TGTGCCAGCTCAGAGGGACTAGTAGGAGATACGCAGTATTTT. It translates to CASSEGLVGDTQYF.